Listed below are T cell receptor beta chains from one sample, sequenced in a study of blood T cell repertoires in COVID-19. The method was immunoSEQ multiplex PCR; TCRdb's version includes in-frame clones alone and lacks a portion of them. There are fewer than 350,000 clones in the sample; roughly 88% occur only once, and roughly 2.1% lies in the top ten. Sample: PBMCs or T cells enriched from blood (not recorded which). These receptor sequences come from a woman aged 40 to 50 with acute COVID-19. CDR3s include the opening cysteine and the closing phenylalanine or tryptophan. A D gene is named only where the DNA matches it firmly. Clone size, where shown, is once, few, many, or a class for clones that have expanded.

j_gene	d_gene	v_gene	abundance	CDR3aa	CDR3nt
TRBJ1-4	NA	TRBV28	NA	CASSSELPRGRKLFF	TGTGCCAGCAGTTCCGAATTGCCGCGGGGCAGAAAACTGTTTTTT
TRBJ2-2	NA	TRBV2	NA	CASRADSTGELFF	TGTGCCAGCAGGGCCGACTCCACCGGGGAGCTGTTTTTT
TRBJ2-1	NA	TRBV27	NA	CASSQKLNEQFF	TGTGCCAGCAGCCAAAAACTAAATGAGCAGTTCTTC
TRBJ1-2	NA	TRBV14	NA	CASSPKNSPNYGYTF	TGTGCCAGCAGCCCCAAGAACAGTCCTAACTATGGCTACACCTTC
TRBJ1-4	NA	TRBV28	NA	CASSLGGHTNEKLFF	TGTGCCAGCAGTTTAGGGGGACACACTAATGAAAAACTGTTTTTT
TRBJ1-2	NA	TRBV29-1	NA	CSTLQGNYGYTF	TGCAGCACGTTACAGGGTAACTATGGCTACACCTTC
TRBJ2-5	NA	TRBV9	once	CASSAGYKNQETQYF	TGTGCCAGCAGCGCAGGTTACAAGAACCAAGAGACCCAGTACTTC
TRBJ1-6	TRBD1	TRBV28	once	CASSLTGQGNSPLHF	TGTGCCAGCAGTTTAACTGGACAGGGGAATTCACCCCTCCACTTT
TRBJ1-1	NA	TRBV24-1	NA	CATSVRGEAFF	TGTGCCACCAGTGTTCGGGGGGAAGCTTTCTTT
TRBJ1-3	NA	TRBV29-1	NA	CSVDSGNTIYF	TGCAGCGTTGATAGTGGAAACACCATATATTTT
TRBJ1-5	NA	TRBV19	NA	CASNIRGSGQPQHF	TGTGCCAGTAATATTCGGGGAAGCGGTCAGCCCCAGCATTTT
TRBJ2-5	TRBD1	TRBV2	once	CASRGISGTGVGTQYF	TGTGCCAGCAGGGGAATATCCGGGACAGGGGTCGGGACCCAGTACTTC
TRBJ1-3	TRBD1	TRBV11-2	NA	CASSVTGQGRFSGNTIYF	TGTGCCAGCAGCGTTACGGGACAGGGACGATTCTCTGGAAACACCATATATTTT
TRBJ2-5	NA	TRBV24-1	NA	CATSIGGNQETQYF	TGTGCCACCAGTATCGGGGGAAACCAAGAGACCCAGTACTTC
TRBJ2-3	TRBD1	TRBV11-1	NA	CASSSDRVSYDTQYF	TGTGCCAGCAGCTCCGACAGGGTATCATATGATACGCAGTATTTT
TRBJ1-1	NA	TRBV19	NA	CATRGATEAFF	TGTGCCACCCGGGGGGCCACTGAAGCTTTCTTT
TRBJ1-2	NA	TRBV9	few	CASSAPRRGGVNGYTF	TGTGCCAGCAGCGCGCCCCGCCGTGGAGGAGTCAATGGCTACACCTTC
TRBJ1-3	NA	TRBV29-1	NA	CSVGGISGNTIYF	TGCAGCGTTGGAGGGATCTCTGGAAACACCATATATTTT
TRBJ2-1	TRBD2	TRBV7-2	NA	CASSLREGNEQFF	TGTGCCAGCAGCTTACGGGAGGGCAATGAGCAGTTCTTC
TRBJ2-7	TRBD2	TRBV6-5	NA	CASSAGLAGGYEQYF	TGTGCCAGCAGCGCGGGACTAGCGGGCGGATACGAGCAGTACTTC
TRBJ1-4	NA	TRBV28	NA	CASSSWTLTTNEKLFF	TGTGCCAGCAGTTCTTGGACTCTAACAACTAATGAAAAACTGTTTTTT
TRBJ2-7	NA	TRBV7-2	NA	CASRPYGGDYEQYF	TGTGCCAGCAGACCCTACGGGGGTGACTACGAGCAGTACTTC
TRBJ1-4	NA	TRBV9	NA	CASSALEGATNEKLFF	TGTGCCAGCAGCGCCCTAGAGGGGGCAACTAATGAAAAACTGTTTTTT
TRBJ2-1	TRBD1	TRBV7-2	few	CASGRTGAQEQFF	TGTGCCAGCGGCCGGACAGGGGCTCAGGAGCAGTTCTTC
TRBJ2-7	NA	TRBV11-2	NA	CASSLGGEYEQYF	TGTGCCAGCAGCTTAGGGGGGGAGTACGAGCAGTACTTC
TRBJ2-7	NA	TRBV6-5	once	CACGRAYEQYF	TGTGCCTGCGGTCGGGCCTACGAGCAGTACTTC
TRBJ2-4	NA	TRBV24-1	once	CATGGPKNIQYF	TGTGCCACAGGAGGACCCAAAAACATTCAGTACTTC
TRBJ2-5	TRBD2	TRBV9	NA	CASSVGTSGGQETQYF	TGTGCCAGCAGCGTCGGGACTAGCGGGGGCCAAGAGACCCAGTACTTC
TRBJ2-3	TRBD2	TRBV9	NA	CASSSQPGLGTDTQYF	TGTGCCAGCAGCTCCCAACCCGGACTAGGCACAGATACGCAGTATTTT
TRBJ2-5	NA	TRBV11-3	NA	CASSKNTGGSQETQYF	TGTGCCAGCAGCAAAAATACCGGCGGTTCCCAAGAGACCCAGTACTTC
TRBJ2-2	NA	TRBV15	NA	CATSSRSVLQNTGELFF	TGTGCCACCAGCAGCCGGTCGGTGCTCCAGAACACCGGGGAGCTGTTTTTT
TRBJ2-1	TRBD2	TRBV19	NA	CASMGWRGGSYNEQFF	TGTGCCAGTATGGGTTGGCGGGGGGGCTCCTACAATGAGCAGTTCTTC
TRBJ1-2	TRBD1	TRBV19	few	CASSTGTGALTTYGYTF	TGTGCCAGTAGTACCGGGACAGGGGCCTTGACTACCTATGGCTACACCTTC
TRBJ2-4	TRBD1	TRBV18	NA	CASSRQGRDIQYF	TGTGCCAGCTCACGACAGGGACGGGACATTCAGTACTTC
TRBJ2-2	NA	TRBV27	NA	CASSLIRFNTGELFF	TGTGCCAGCAGTTTAATACGGTTTAACACCGGGGAGCTGTTTTTT
TRBJ1-2	NA	TRBV20-1	NA	CSAREVGYTF	TGCAGTGCTAGGGAGGTGGGCTACACCTTC
TRBJ1-4	TRBD1	TRBV10-3	NA	CATGGGSGNEKLFF	TGTGCCACGGGAGGGGGCTCCGGTAATGAAAAACTGTTTTTT
TRBJ2-1	TRBD2	TRBV7-7	NA	CASSRAGGPGNEQFF	TGTGCTAGCAGCCGAGCGGGAGGGCCGGGAAATGAGCAGTTCTTC
TRBJ2-1	NA	TRBV30	NA	CAWSPQGNSYNEQFF	TGTGCCTGGAGCCCCCAGGGGAACTCCTACAATGAGCAGTTCTTC
TRBJ2-2	NA	TRBV2	NA	CASNGGLVFGQGELFF	TGTGCCAGCAACGGAGGGCTAGTGTTCGGGCAAGGGGAGCTGTTTTTT
TRBJ2-1	NA	TRBV23-1	few	CASSQSRRGAAGSRANEQFF	TGCGCCAGCAGTCAATCTCGGCGGGGTGCTGCAGGGTCGCGGGCCAATGAGCAGTTCTTC
TRBJ1-2	TRBD1	TRBV18	NA	CASSSDRGNYGYTF	TGTGCCAGCTCATCGGACAGGGGGAACTATGGCTACACCTTC
TRBJ2-5	TRBD2	TRBV7-9	few	CASSGGAGVVQETQYF	TGTGCCAGCAGCGGGGGAGCGGGAGTGGTCCAAGAGACCCAGTACTTC
TRBJ2-1	TRBD2	TRBV2	NA	CASSDWEGTYNEQFF	TGTGCCAGCAGTGATTGGGAGGGGACCTACAATGAGCAGTTCTTC
TRBJ2-2	NA	TRBV4-1	NA	CASSPDRRDTGELFF	TGCGCCAGCAGCCCCGACCGGAGGGACACCGGGGAGCTGTTTTTT
TRBJ1-2	NA	TRBV3-1/TRBV3-2	NA	CASSQGELQGGRGYTF	TGTGCCAGCAGCCAAGGAGAACTACAGGGTGGGCGCGGCTACACCTTC
TRBJ1-6	TRBD1	TRBV12-5	few	CASGLVLGGGATYNSPLHF	TGTGCTAGTGGTTTGGTTCTCGGAGGGGGCGCAACTTATAATTCACCCCTCCACTTT
TRBJ2-7	NA	TRBV5-1	NA	CASSLDRGEQYF	TGCGCCAGCAGCTTGGATAGAGGCGAGCAGTACTTC
TRBJ1-2	NA	TRBV2	NA	CASSYRGDYGYTF	TGTGCCAGCAGTTATCGGGGGGACTATGGCTACACCTTC
TRBJ1-2	TRBD1	TRBV3-1/TRBV3-2	NA	CASSTGQGFSGYTF	TGTGCCAGCAGCACGGGACAGGGATTTAGTGGCTACACCTTC
TRBJ1-1	TRBD1	TRBV7-9	NA	CASSFDPGQGNTEAFF	TGTGCCAGCAGCTTCGACCCGGGACAGGGAAACACTGAAGCTTTCTTT
TRBJ1-1	NA	TRBV6-5	NA	CASSPELGARTEAFF	TGTGCCAGCAGTCCCGAACTGGGGGCGAGGACTGAAGCTTTCTTT
TRBJ2-7	NA	TRBV19	NA	CASSRIAGITAYEQYF	TGTGCCAGTAGCCGTATCGCGGGCATCACGGCTTACGAGCAGTACTTC
TRBJ2-5	TRBD2	TRBV9	NA	CASSVGSGGAGETQYF	TGTGCCAGCAGCGTAGGAAGCGGGGGGGCCGGGGAGACCCAGTACTTC
TRBJ2-5	NA	TRBV15	NA	CATSRDLTGLETQYF	TGTGCCACCAGCAGAGATCTAACAGGGTTGGAGACCCAGTACTTC
TRBJ1-2	NA	TRBV5-6	once	CASSLAGGPLYGYTF	TGTGCCAGCAGCTTGGCGGGGGGCCCCCTCTATGGCTACACCTTC